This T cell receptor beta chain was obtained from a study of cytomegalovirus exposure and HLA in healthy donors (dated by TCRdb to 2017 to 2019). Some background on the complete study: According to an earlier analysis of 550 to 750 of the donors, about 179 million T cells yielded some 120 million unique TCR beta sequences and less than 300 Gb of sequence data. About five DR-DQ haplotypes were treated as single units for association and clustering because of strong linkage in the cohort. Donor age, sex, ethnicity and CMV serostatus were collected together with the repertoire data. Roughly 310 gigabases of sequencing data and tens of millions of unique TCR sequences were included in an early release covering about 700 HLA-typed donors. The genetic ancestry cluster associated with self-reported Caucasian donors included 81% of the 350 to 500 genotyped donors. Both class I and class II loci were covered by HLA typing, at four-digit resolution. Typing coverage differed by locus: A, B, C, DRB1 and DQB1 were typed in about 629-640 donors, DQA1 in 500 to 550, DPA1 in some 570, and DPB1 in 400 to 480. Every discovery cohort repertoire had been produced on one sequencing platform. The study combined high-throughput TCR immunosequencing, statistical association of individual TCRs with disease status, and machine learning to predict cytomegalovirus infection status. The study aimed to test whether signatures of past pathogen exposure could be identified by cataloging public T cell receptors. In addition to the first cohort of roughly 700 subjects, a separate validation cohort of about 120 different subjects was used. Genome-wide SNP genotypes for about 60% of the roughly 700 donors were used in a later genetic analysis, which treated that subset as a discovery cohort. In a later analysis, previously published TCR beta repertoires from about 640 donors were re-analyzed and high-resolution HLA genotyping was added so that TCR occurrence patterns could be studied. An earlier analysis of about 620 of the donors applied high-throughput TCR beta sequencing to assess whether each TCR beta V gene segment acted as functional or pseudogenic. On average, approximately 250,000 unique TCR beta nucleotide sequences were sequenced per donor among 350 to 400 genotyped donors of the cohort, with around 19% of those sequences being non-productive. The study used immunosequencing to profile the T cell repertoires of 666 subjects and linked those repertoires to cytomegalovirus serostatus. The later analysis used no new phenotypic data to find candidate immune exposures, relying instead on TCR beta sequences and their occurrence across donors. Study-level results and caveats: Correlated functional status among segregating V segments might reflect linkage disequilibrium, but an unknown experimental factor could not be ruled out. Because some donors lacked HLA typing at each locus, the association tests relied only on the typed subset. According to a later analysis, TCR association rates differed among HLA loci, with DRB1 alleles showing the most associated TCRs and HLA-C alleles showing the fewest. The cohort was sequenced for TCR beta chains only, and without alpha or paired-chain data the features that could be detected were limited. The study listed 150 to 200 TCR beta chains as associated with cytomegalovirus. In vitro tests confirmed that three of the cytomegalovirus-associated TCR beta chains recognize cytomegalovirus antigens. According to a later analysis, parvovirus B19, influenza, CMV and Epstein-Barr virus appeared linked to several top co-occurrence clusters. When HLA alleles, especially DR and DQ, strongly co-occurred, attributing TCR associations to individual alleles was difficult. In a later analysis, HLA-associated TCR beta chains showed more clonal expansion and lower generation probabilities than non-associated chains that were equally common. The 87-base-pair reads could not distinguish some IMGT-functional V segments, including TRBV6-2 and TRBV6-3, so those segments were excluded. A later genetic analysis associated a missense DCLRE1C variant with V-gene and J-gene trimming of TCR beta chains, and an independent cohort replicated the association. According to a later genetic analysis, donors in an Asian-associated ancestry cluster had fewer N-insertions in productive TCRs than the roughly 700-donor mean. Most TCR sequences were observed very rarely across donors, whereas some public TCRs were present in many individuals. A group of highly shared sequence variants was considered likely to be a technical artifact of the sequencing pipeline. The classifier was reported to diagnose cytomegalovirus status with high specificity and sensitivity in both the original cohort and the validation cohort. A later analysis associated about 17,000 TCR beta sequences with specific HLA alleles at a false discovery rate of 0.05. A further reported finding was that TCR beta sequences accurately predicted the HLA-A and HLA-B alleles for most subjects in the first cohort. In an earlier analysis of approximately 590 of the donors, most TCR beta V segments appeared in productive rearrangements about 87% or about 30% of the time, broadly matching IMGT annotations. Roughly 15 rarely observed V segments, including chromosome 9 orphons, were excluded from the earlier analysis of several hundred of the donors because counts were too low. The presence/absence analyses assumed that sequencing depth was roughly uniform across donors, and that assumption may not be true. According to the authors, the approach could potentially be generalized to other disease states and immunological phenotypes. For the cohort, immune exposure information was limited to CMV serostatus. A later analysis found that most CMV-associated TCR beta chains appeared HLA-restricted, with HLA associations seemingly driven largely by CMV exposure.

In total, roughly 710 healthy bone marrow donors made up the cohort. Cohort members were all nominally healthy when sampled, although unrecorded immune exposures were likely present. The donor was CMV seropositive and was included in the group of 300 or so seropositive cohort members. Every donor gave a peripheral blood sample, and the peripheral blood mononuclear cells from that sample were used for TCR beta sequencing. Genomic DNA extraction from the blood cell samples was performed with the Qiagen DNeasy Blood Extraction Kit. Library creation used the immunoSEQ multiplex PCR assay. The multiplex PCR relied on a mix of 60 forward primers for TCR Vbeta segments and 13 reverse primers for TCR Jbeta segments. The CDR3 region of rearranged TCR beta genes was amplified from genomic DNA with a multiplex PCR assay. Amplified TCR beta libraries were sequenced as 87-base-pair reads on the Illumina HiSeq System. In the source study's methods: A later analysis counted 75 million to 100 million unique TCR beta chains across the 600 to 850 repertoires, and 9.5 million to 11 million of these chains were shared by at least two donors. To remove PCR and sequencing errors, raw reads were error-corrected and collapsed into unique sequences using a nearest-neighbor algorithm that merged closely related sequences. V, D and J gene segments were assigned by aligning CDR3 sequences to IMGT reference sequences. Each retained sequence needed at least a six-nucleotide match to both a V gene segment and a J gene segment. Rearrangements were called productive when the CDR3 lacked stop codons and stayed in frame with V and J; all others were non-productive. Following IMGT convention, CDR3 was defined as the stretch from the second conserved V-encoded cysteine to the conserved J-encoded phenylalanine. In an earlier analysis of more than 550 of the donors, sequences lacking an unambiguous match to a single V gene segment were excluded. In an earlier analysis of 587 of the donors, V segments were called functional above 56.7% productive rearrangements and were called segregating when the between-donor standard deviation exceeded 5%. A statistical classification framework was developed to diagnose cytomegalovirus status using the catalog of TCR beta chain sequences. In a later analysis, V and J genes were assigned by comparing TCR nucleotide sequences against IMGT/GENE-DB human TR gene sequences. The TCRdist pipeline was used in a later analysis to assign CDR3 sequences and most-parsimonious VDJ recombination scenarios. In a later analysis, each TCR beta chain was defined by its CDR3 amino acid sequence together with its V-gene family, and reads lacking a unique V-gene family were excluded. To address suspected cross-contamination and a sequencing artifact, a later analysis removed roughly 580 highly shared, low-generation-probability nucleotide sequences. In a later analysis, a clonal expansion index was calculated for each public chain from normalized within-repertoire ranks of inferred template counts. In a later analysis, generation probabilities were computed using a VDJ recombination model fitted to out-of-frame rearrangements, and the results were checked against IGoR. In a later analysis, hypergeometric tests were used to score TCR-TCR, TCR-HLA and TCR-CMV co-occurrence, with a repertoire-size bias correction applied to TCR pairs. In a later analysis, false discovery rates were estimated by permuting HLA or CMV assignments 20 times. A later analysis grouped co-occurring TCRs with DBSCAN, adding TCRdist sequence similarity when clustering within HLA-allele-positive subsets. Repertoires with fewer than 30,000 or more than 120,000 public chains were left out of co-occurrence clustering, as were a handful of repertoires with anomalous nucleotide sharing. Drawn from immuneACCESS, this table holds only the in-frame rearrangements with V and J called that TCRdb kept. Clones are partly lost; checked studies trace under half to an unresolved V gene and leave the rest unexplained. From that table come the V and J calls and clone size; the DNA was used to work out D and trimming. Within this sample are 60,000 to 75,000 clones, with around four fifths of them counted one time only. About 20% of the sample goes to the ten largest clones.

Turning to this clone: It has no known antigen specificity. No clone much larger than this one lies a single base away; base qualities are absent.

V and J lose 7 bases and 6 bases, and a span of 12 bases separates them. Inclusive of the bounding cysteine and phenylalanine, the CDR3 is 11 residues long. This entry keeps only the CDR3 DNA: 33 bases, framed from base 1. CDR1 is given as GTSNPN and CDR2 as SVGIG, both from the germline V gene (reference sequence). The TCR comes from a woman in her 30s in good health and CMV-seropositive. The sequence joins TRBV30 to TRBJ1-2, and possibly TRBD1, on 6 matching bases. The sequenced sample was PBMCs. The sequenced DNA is TGTGCCTCTATCAGGGGCAATGGCTACACCTTC. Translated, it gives CASIRGNGYTF.